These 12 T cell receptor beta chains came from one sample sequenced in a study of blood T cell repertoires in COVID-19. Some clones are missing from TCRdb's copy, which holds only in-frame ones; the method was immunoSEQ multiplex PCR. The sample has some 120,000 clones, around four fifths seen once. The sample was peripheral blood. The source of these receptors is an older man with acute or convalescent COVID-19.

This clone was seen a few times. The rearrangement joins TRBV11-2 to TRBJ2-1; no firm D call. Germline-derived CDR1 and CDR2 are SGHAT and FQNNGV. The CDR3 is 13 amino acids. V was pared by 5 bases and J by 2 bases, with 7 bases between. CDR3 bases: TGTGCCAGCAGCGGCCAGACCTACAATGAGCAGTTCTTC. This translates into CASSGQTYNEQFF.

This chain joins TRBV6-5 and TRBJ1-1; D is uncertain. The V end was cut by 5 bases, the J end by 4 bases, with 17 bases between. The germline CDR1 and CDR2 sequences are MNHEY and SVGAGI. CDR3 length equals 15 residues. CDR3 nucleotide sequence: TGTGCCAGCAGTAGGACCTATCCTAGCAGCACTGAAGCTTTCTTT. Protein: CASSRTYPSSTEAFF.

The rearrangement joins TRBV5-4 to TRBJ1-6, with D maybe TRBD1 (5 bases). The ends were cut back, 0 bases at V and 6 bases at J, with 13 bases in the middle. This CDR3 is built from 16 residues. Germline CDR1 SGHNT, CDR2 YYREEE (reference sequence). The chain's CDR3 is CASSLVPGGSNSPLHF. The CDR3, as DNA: TGTGCCAGCAGCTTGGTCCCGGGGGGTTCTAATTCACCCCTCCACTTT.

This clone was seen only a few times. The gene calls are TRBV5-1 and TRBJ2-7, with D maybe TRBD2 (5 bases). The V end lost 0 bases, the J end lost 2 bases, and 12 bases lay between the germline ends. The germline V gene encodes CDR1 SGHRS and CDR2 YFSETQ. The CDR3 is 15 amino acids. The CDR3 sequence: CASSLDLRGPYEQYF. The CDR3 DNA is TGCGCCAGCAGCTTGGACCTCAGAGGGCCCTACGAGCAGTACTTC.

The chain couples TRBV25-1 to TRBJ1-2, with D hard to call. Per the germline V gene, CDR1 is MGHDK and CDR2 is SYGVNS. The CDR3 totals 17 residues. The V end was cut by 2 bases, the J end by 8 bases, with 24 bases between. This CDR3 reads CASSEGRRPVEFSGYTF. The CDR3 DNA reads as TGTGCCAGCAGTGAAGGGAGGAGGCCAGTCGAGTTTAGCGGCTACACCTTC.

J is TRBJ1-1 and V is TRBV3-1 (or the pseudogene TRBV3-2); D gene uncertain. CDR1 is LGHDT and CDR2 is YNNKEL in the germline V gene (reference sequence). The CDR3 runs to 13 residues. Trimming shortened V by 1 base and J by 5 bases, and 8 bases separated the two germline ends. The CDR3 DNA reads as TGTGCCAGCAGCCAAGGATCGGGGACTGAAGCTTTCTTT. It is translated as CASSQGSGTEAFF.

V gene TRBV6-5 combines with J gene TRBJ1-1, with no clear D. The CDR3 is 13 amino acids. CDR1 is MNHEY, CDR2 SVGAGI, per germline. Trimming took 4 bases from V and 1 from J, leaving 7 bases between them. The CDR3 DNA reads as TGTGCCAGCAGTTTCGGGAAGAACACTGAAGCTTTCTTT. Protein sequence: CASSFGKNTEAFF.

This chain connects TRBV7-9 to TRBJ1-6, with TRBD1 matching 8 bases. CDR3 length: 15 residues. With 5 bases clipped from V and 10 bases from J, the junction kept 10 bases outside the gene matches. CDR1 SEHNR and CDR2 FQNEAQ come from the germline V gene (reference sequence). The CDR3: CASSLGQGSGSPLHF. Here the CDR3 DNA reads TGTGCCAGCAGCCTCGGACAGGGTTCTGGGTCACCCCTCCACTTT.

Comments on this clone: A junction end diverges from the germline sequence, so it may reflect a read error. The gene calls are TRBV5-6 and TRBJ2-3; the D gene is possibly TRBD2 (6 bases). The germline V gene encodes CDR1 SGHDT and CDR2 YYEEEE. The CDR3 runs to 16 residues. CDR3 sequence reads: CASSLGGTSLTGTQYF. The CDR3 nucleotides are TGTGCCAGCAGCTTGGGGGGGACTTCCCTAACAGGTACGCAGTATTTT.

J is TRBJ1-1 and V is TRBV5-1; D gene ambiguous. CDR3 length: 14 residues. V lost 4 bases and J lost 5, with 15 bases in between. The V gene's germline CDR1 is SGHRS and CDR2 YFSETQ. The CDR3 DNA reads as TGCGCCAGCAGCGTACTGCCCTCGGGAACTGAAGCTTTCTTT. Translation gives CASSVLPSGTEAFF.

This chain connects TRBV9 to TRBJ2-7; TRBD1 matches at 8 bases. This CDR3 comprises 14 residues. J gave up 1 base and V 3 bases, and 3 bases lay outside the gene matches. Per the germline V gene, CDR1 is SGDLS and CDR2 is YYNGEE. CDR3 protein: CASSEGDRSYEQYF. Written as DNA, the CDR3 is TGTGCCAGCAGCGAGGGGGACAGGTCCTACGAGCAGTACTTC.

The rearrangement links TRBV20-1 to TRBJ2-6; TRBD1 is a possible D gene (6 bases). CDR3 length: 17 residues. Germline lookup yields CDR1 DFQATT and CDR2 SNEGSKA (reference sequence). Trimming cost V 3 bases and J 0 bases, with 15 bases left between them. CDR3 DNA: TGCAGTGCTAGTAAAGGGGGTAGCCCCTCTGGGGCCAACGTCCTGACTTTC. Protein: CSASKGGSPSGANVLTF.